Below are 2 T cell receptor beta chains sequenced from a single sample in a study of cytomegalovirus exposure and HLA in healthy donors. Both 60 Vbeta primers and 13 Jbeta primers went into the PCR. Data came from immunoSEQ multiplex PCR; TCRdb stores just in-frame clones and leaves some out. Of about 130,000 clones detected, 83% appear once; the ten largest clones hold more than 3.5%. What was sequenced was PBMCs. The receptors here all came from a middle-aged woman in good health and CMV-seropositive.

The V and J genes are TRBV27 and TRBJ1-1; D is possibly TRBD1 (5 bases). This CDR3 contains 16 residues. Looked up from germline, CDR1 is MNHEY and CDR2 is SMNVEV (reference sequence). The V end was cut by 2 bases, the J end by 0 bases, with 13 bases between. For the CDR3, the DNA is TGTGCCAGCAGTTTAGTAGGGGATGGGATGAACACTGAAGCTTTCTTT. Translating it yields CASSLVGDGMNTEAFF.

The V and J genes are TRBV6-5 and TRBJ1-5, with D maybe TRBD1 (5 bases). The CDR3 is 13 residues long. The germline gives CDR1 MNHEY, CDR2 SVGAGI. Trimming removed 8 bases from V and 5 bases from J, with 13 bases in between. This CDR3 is CASGQGRDQPQHF. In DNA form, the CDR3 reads TGTGCCAGCGGCCAGGGAAGGGATCAGCCCCAGCATTTT.